This TCR beta chain was sequenced during a study of blood T cell repertoires in COVID-19. Turning to the study itself: Collection of acute and convalescent COVID-19 samples took place in the United States, Italy and Spain.

This clone was picked up one time. Per the original methods: Reference gene primer amplification gave nucleated cell count estimates. The method was immunoSEQ multiplex PCR; TCRdb's version includes in-frame clones alone and lacks a portion of them. V, J and clone size derive from that table, while D and trimming were established from the DNA sequence. The sample has almost 250,000 clones; more than 85% are singletons. Which cohort a participant joined came from the clinical history participants gave. Recovered status in Cohort 3 required two negative PCRs, clearance, or symptom resolution. With V trimmed by 3 bases and J by 2 bases, 7 bases remained unmatched. Germline V lookup: CDR1 MNHEY, CDR2 SVGEGT. The CDR3 covers 15 residues.

The source material was PBMCs or T cells enriched from blood (not recorded which). The sequence was obtained from a woman between 25 and 40 years old who had recovered from COVID-19. This chain uses TRBV6-2 or TRBV6-3 with TRBJ2-7, with 7 bases aligning to TRBD2. In nucleotides, the CDR3 is TGTGCCAGCAGTTATGGGAGGGAGATAACCTACGAGCAGTACTTC. Its protein is CASSYGREITYEQYF.